This T cell receptor (beta chain) appears in the sequencing data of a study of blood T cell repertoires in COVID-19. Study overall: Both acute and convalescent COVID-19 samples were obtained from the United States, Italy and Spain. Sources were T cells, B-cell-depleted T cells, or PBMCs; the material itself was cDNA or gDNA.

Original processing notes: Researchers report that nucleated cell counts were estimated from reference gene primer amplification. The assay was immunoSEQ multiplex PCR, and TCRdb's table has in-frame clones only and misses some. V and J calls and clone size follow that table, whereas D and trimming were derived from the DNA. This sample has approximately 97,000 clones; more than 85% occur once, and the top ten carry roughly 4.2%. Germline V gives CDR1 KGHSH, CDR2 LQKENI. Losses at the gene ends were 6 bases for V and 12 bases for J; bases not matched to a gene: 5. The CDR3 covers 11 residues. Only a few counts were recorded for this clone.

J is TRBJ2-4 and V is TRBV18, with 7 bases identical to TRBD1. Sequenced: peripheral blood. This receptor was identified in a man younger than 30 with acute or convalescent COVID-19. CDR3 in amino acids: CASSSGTDQYF. The CDR3 DNA is TGTGCCAGCTCGTCCGGGACAGATCAGTACTTC.